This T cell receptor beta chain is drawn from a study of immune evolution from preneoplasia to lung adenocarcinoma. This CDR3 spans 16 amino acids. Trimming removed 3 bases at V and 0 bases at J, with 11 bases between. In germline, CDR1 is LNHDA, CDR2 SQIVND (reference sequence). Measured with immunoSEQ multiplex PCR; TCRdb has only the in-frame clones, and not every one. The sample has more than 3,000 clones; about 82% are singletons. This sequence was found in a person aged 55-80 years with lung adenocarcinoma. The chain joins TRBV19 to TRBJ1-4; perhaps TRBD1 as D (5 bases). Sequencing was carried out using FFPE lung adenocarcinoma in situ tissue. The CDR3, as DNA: TGTGCCAGTAGTATTCCGACAGACGCAACTAATGAAAAACTGTTTTTT. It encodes CASSIPTDATNEKLFF.